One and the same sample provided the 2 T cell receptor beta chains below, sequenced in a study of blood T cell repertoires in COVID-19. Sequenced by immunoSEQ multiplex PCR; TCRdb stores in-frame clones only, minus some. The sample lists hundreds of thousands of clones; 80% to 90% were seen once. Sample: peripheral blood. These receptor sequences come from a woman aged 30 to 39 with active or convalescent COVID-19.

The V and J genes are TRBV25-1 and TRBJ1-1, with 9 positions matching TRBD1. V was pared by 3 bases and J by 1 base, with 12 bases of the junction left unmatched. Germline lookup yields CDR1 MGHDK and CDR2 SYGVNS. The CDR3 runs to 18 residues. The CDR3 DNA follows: TGTGCCAGCAGTGATACCCCAACGGCGACAGGGGGGAACACTGAAGCTTTCTTT. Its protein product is CASSDTPTATGGNTEAFF. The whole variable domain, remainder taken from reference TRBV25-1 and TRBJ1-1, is EADIYQTPRYLVIGTGKKITLECSQTMGHDKMYWYQQDPGMELHLIHYSYGVNSTEKGDLSSESTVSRIRTEHFPLTLESARPSHTSQYLCASSDTPTATGGNTEAFFGQGTRLTVV.

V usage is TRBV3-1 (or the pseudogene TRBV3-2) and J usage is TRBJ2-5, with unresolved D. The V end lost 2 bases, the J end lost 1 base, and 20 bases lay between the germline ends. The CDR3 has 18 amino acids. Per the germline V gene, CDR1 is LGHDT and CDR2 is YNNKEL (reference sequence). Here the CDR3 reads CASSQTPPVLSIQETQYF. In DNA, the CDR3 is TGTGCCAGCAGCCAAACGCCCCCGGTTTTGTCCATCCAAGAGACCCAGTACTTC.